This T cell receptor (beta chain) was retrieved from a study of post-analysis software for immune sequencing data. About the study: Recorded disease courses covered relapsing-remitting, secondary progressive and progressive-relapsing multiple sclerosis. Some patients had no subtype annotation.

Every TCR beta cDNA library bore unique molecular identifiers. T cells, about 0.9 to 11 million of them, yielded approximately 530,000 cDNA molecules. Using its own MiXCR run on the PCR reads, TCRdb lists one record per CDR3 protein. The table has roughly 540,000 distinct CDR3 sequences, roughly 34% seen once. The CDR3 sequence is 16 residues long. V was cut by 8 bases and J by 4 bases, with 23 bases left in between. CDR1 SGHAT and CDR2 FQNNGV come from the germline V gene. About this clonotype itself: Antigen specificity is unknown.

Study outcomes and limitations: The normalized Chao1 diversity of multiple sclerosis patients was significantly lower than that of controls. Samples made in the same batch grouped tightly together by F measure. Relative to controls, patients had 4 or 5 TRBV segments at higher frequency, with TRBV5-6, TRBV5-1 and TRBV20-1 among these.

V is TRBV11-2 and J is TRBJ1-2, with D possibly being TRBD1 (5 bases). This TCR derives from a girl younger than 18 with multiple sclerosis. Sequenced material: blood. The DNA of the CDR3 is TGTGCCAGCCAAACCTCCGCCGGGGGAACGGGCTATGGCTACACCTTC. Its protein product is CASQTSAGGTGYGYTF.